This is a list of T cell receptor beta chains from one sample in a study of cytomegalovirus exposure and HLA in healthy donors. Clones were read by immunoSEQ multiplex PCR, and TCRdb kept only the in-frame ones, dropping some. The table includes around 200,000 clones, less than 80% detected once. The sequenced sample was PBMCs. These receptors all come from a girl aged 2-15 years in good health and CMV-seronegative. The CDR3 runs from the conserved cysteine through the conserved F or W. Each record gives: V gene, J gene, clone size, D gene, CDR3 protein, CDR3 DNA. A D gene is named only where the DNA matches it firmly. Clone size appears in some rows only: once, few, many, or a class for an expanded clone.

v_call: TRBV18; j_call: TRBJ2-3; clone_size: -; d_call: TRBD2; cdr3_aa: CASSTLAGVVTDTQYF; cdr3_nt: TGTGCCAGCTCAACACTAGCGGGGGTGGTCACAGATACGCAGTATTTT
v_call: TRBV2; j_call: TRBJ1-2; clone_size: -; d_call: -; cdr3_aa: CASSERWTDPRQGYTF; cdr3_nt: TGTGCCAGCAGTGAAAGGTGGACCGACCCTCGACAGGGCTACACCTTC
v_call: TRBV27; j_call: TRBJ2-2; clone_size: -; d_call: TRBD2; cdr3_aa: CASSSIAGVRELFF; cdr3_nt: TGTGCCAGCAGTTCCATAGCGGGAGTAAGGGAGCTGTTTTTT
v_call: TRBV7-9; j_call: TRBJ2-1; clone_size: many; d_call: -; cdr3_aa: CASSPRSGGISYNEQFF; cdr3_nt: TGTGCCAGCAGCCCCCGGTCGGGGGGCATATCCTACAATGAGCAGTTCTTC
v_call: TRBV2; j_call: TRBJ1-1; clone_size: -; d_call: -; cdr3_aa: CASSPALRTEAFF; cdr3_nt: TGTGCCAGCAGTCCAGCGTTACGTACTGAAGCTTTCTTT
v_call: TRBV25-1; j_call: TRBJ1-2; clone_size: -; d_call: -; cdr3_aa: CASQQGIYGYTF; cdr3_nt: TGTGCCAGCCAACAGGGAATCTATGGCTACACCTTC
v_call: TRBV5-1; j_call: TRBJ2-5; clone_size: -; d_call: -; cdr3_aa: CASSGNAVVWETQYF; cdr3_nt: TGCGCCAGCAGCGGCAACGCGGTGGTGTGGGAGACCCAGTACTTC
v_call: TRBV7-2; j_call: TRBJ1-2; clone_size: -; d_call: -; cdr3_aa: CASSLAQESYGYTF; cdr3_nt: TGTGCCAGCAGCTTAGCGCAGGAATCCTATGGCTACACCTTC
v_call: TRBV7-2; j_call: TRBJ1-2; clone_size: -; d_call: -; cdr3_aa: CASSLQDTGLSGYTF; cdr3_nt: TGTGCCAGCAGCCTCCAGGATACAGGGTTAAGTGGCTACACCTTC
v_call: TRBV2; j_call: TRBJ1-1; clone_size: -; d_call: TRBD1; cdr3_aa: CASSDRGGAFF; cdr3_nt: TGTGCCAGCAGCGACAGGGGGGGAGCTTTCTTT
v_call: TRBV11-2; j_call: TRBJ1-1; clone_size: -; d_call: TRBD1; cdr3_aa: CASSFMRQGPTEAFF; cdr3_nt: TGTGCCAGCAGCTTTATGAGACAGGGCCCCACTGAAGCTTTCTTT
v_call: TRBV25-1; j_call: TRBJ2-7; clone_size: -; d_call: -; cdr3_aa: CASSEGPGYYEQYF; cdr3_nt: TGTGCCAGCAGTGAAGGTCCGGGATACTACGAGCAGTACTTC
v_call: TRBV4-2; j_call: TRBJ2-1; clone_size: -; d_call: TRBD2; cdr3_aa: CASSQETSGRYGEQFF; cdr3_nt: TGTGCCAGCAGCCAAGAGACTAGCGGGAGGTACGGTGAGCAGTTCTTC
v_call: TRBV10-2; j_call: TRBJ2-2; clone_size: -; d_call: -; cdr3_aa: CASQSQLATGELFF; cdr3_nt: TGCGCCAGCCAGAGCCAGTTAGCGACCGGGGAGCTGTTTTTT
v_call: TRBV14; j_call: TRBJ2-7; clone_size: once; d_call: -; cdr3_aa: CASSHQRRGPGEQYF; cdr3_nt: TGTGCCAGCAGCCACCAGCGGAGGGGGCCGGGGGAGCAGTACTTC
v_call: TRBV5-6; j_call: TRBJ2-1; clone_size: -; d_call: TRBD1; cdr3_aa: CASSATGTAYNEQFF; cdr3_nt: TGTGCCAGCAGCGCAACCGGGACAGCCTACAATGAGCAGTTCTTC
v_call: TRBV18; j_call: TRBJ1-2; clone_size: -; d_call: TRBD1; cdr3_aa: CASSLTGDYGYTF; cdr3_nt: TGTGCCAGCTCCCTCACAGGGGACTATGGCTACACCTTC
v_call: TRBV12-5; j_call: TRBJ2-5; clone_size: few; d_call: TRBD2; cdr3_aa: CASGFASGSVETQYF; cdr3_nt: TGTGCTAGTGGTTTCGCTAGCGGGAGTGTGGAGACCCAGTACTTC
v_call: TRBV29-1; j_call: TRBJ2-2; clone_size: -; d_call: TRBD1; cdr3_aa: CSVGRGPGELFF; cdr3_nt: TGCAGCGTTGGCAGGGGGCCCGGGGAGCTGTTTTTT
v_call: TRBV5-4; j_call: TRBJ1-3; clone_size: -; d_call: TRBD1; cdr3_aa: CASSVDRGQNTIYF; cdr3_nt: TGTGCCAGCAGCGTCGACAGGGGGCAAAACACCATATATTTT
v_call: TRBV9; j_call: TRBJ2-1; clone_size: -; d_call: -; cdr3_aa: CASSVVGGGNEQFF; cdr3_nt: TGTGCCAGCAGCGTAGTCGGGGGAGGCAATGAGCAGTTCTTC
v_call: TRBV5-1; j_call: TRBJ1-1; clone_size: -; d_call: -; cdr3_aa: CASSLEADYDAFF; cdr3_nt: TGCGCCAGCAGCTTGGAGGCGGATTATGACGCTTTCTTT
v_call: TRBV7-3; j_call: TRBJ2-3; clone_size: once; d_call: -; cdr3_aa: CASSQDRYTDTQYF; cdr3_nt: TGTGCCAGCAGCCAGGACAGATACACAGATACGCAGTATTTT
v_call: TRBV2; j_call: TRBJ2-7; clone_size: -; d_call: TRBD1; cdr3_aa: CASRVPGQGAEEQYF; cdr3_nt: TGTGCCAGCAGGGTCCCGGGACAGGGGGCAGAAGAGCAGTACTTC
v_call: TRBV23-1; j_call: TRBJ1-1; clone_size: few; d_call: -; cdr3_aa: CASSRSTVKNTEAFF; cdr3_nt: TGCGCCAGCAGTCGATCGACAGTTAAGAACACTGAAGCTTTCTTT
v_call: TRBV5-6; j_call: TRBJ1-3; clone_size: -; d_call: -; cdr3_aa: CASSLVDRRNTIYF; cdr3_nt: TGTGCCAGCAGCTTGGTGGACAGAAGAAACACCATATATTTT
v_call: TRBV9; j_call: TRBJ2-5; clone_size: -; d_call: -; cdr3_aa: CASSRRGETQYF; cdr3_nt: TGTGCCAGCAGCCGCAGGGGAGAGACCCAGTACTTC
v_call: TRBV5-1; j_call: TRBJ2-7; clone_size: -; d_call: TRBD2; cdr3_aa: CASSLLAETYEQYF; cdr3_nt: TGCGCCAGCAGCTTGCTAGCGGAGACCTACGAGCAGTACTTC
v_call: TRBV6-4; j_call: TRBJ1-2; clone_size: once; d_call: -; cdr3_aa: CASSEGGADRPRGYTF; cdr3_nt: TGTGCCAGCAGTGAGGGGGGGGCAGACAGGCCCCGAGGCTACACCTTC
v_call: TRBV15; j_call: TRBJ2-5; clone_size: -; d_call: TRBD1; cdr3_aa: CATSRDRAGETQYF; cdr3_nt: TGTGCCACCAGCAGGGACAGGGCCGGAGAGACCCAGTACTTC
v_call: TRBV4-2; j_call: TRBJ2-7; clone_size: -; d_call: -; cdr3_aa: CASSQDQRASYEQYF; cdr3_nt: TGTGCCAGCAGCCAAGATCAGCGGGCCTCCTACGAGCAGTACTTC
v_call: TRBV2; j_call: TRBJ2-3; clone_size: once; d_call: TRBD2; cdr3_aa: CASSAGGAGLGLHTDTQYF; cdr3_nt: TGTGCCAGCAGTGCTGGGGGGGCGGGACTAGGCTTGCACACAGATACGCAGTATTTT
v_call: TRBV19; j_call: TRBJ2-3; clone_size: -; d_call: TRBD2; cdr3_aa: CASTGRGGRDTQYF; cdr3_nt: TGTGCCAGTACTGGGCGGGGGGGCAGAGATACGCAGTATTTT
v_call: TRBV19; j_call: TRBJ1-2; clone_size: -; d_call: TRBD1; cdr3_aa: CASSALDRGLYGYTF; cdr3_nt: TGTGCCAGTAGCGCCCTGGACAGGGGGCTTTATGGCTACACCTTC
v_call: TRBV5-4; j_call: TRBJ2-7; clone_size: -; d_call: TRBD1; cdr3_aa: CASSPRAGTGVFYEQYF; cdr3_nt: TGTGCCAGCAGCCCGCGAGCCGGGACAGGGGTTTTCTACGAGCAGTACTTC
v_call: TRBV2; j_call: TRBJ1-2; clone_size: -; d_call: TRBD1; cdr3_aa: CASALNRGITPRGGYTF; cdr3_nt: TGTGCCAGTGCACTCAACAGGGGGATTACCCCACGTGGGGGCTACACCTTC
v_call: TRBV11-2; j_call: TRBJ2-3; clone_size: -; d_call: TRBD2; cdr3_aa: CASRLLAGGGDTQYF; cdr3_nt: TGTGCCAGCAGGCTTCTAGCGGGAGGTGGAGATACGCAGTATTTT
v_call: TRBV11-3; j_call: TRBJ2-1; clone_size: once; d_call: TRBD1; cdr3_aa: CASSLHRGDEQFF; cdr3_nt: TGTGCCAGCAGCTTGCACAGGGGGGATGAGCAGTTCTTC
v_call: TRBV4-1; j_call: TRBJ1-1; clone_size: -; d_call: -; cdr3_aa: CASSQSLPGGTEAFF; cdr3_nt: TGCGCCAGCAGCCAGTCTCTCCCGGGGGGCACTGAAGCTTTCTTT
v_call: TRBV5-4; j_call: TRBJ1-5; clone_size: -; d_call: TRBD1; cdr3_aa: CASSRQGGNQPQHF; cdr3_nt: TGTGCCAGCAGCCGACAGGGGGGGAATCAGCCCCAGCATTTT
v_call: TRBV7-9; j_call: TRBJ1-2; clone_size: -; d_call: -; cdr3_aa: CASSRGGSPSYGYTF; cdr3_nt: TGTGCCAGCAGTAGGGGGGGCAGCCCTTCCTATGGCTACACCTTC
v_call: TRBV28; j_call: TRBJ1-5; clone_size: -; d_call: -; cdr3_aa: CASSLGPGTGNQPQHF; cdr3_nt: TGTGCCAGCAGTTTGGGGCCCGGCACGGGCAATCAGCCCCAGCATTTT
v_call: TRBV9; j_call: TRBJ1-4; clone_size: -; d_call: TRBD1; cdr3_aa: CASSVGVYGDRAEKLFF; cdr3_nt: TGTGCCAGCAGCGTAGGAGTGTATGGGGACAGGGCAGAAAAACTGTTTTTT
v_call: TRBV5-4; j_call: TRBJ2-5; clone_size: -; d_call: -; cdr3_aa: CASSHGLAQETQYF; cdr3_nt: TGTGCCAGCAGCCATGGGCTAGCGCAAGAGACCCAGTACTTC
v_call: TRBV9; j_call: TRBJ2-7; clone_size: -; d_call: TRBD1; cdr3_aa: CASSPWTGYYEQYF; cdr3_nt: TGTGCCAGCAGCCCCTGGACAGGCTATTACGAGCAGTACTTC
v_call: TRBV15; j_call: TRBJ2-3; clone_size: -; d_call: TRBD2; cdr3_aa: CATRGAGGDDTQYF; cdr3_nt: TGTGCCACCAGGGGTGCGGGAGGGGACGATACGCAGTATTTT
v_call: TRBV7-9; j_call: TRBJ2-5; clone_size: few; d_call: -; cdr3_aa: CASSLARGNGQYF; cdr3_nt: TGTGCCAGCAGCTTAGCGCGAGGAAACGGGCAGTACTTC
v_call: TRBV2; j_call: TRBJ2-7; clone_size: few; d_call: TRBD2; cdr3_aa: CASSDFMGGEVYYEQYF; cdr3_nt: TGTGCCAGCAGTGATTTTATGGGAGGGGAAGTGTACTACGAGCAGTACTTC
v_call: TRBV25-1; j_call: TRBJ1-2; clone_size: -; d_call: -; cdr3_aa: CASSAFTRGYTF; cdr3_nt: TGTGCCAGCAGTGCGTTTACTCGGGGCTACACCTTC